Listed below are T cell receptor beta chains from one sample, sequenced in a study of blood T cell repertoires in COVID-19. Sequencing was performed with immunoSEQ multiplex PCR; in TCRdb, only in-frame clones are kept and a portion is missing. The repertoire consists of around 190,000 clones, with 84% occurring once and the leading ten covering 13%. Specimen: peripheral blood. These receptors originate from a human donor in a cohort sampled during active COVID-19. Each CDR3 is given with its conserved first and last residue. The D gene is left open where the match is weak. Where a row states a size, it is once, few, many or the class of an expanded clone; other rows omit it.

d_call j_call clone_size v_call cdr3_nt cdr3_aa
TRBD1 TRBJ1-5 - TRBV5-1 TGCGCCAAGACAGGGTCTAACAATCAGCCCCAGCATTTT CAKTGSNNQPQHF
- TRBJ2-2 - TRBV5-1 TGCGCCAGCAGCTTGGTATCGGGGGAGCTGTTTTTT CASSLVSGELFF
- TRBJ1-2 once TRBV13 TGTGCCAGCAGCCCCCCGGCAGGGGATGGCTACACCTTC CASSPPAGDGYTF
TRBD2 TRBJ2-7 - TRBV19 TGTGCCAGTAGTGGCGGGACTAGCGGGAGTTCCGAGCAGTACTTC CASSGGTSGSSEQYF
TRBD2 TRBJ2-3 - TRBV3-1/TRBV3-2 TGTGCCAGCAGCCCCCTAGCGGGTACAGATACGCAGTATTTT CASSPLAGTDTQYF
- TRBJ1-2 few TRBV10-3 TGTGCCATCAGTGAATACAGGGACTATGGCTACACCTTC CAISEYRDYGYTF
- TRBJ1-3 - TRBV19 TGTGCCAGTACGGCAGGGTTCGCTGGAAACACCATATATTTT CASTAGFAGNTIYF
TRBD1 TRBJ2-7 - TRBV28 TGTGCCAGCAGGTCTATCGGCCAGGGGGCTTACGAGCAGTACTTC CASRSIGQGAYEQYF
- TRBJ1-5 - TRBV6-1 TGTGCCAGCAGTGAAGTAACAGTTAATCAGCCCCAGCATTTT CASSEVTVNQPQHF
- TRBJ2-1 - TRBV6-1 TGTGCCAGCAGTGGACCCCAGGAGGGCGGCTACAATGAGCAGTTCTTC CASSGPQEGGYNEQFF
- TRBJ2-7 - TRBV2 TGTGCCAGCAGTGAAGGGACAGTTTACGAGCAGTACTTC CASSEGTVYEQYF
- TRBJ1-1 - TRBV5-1 TGCGCCAGCAGCTCGGGACTCCTGAACACTGAAGCTTTCTTT CASSSGLLNTEAFF
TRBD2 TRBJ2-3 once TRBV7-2 TGTGCCAGCAGCTTAGACCTAGCGGGGTCAGTGAGGGATACGCAGTATTTT CASSLDLAGSVRDTQYF
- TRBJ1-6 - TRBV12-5 TGTGCTAGTGGTAGACTGACAGACTATAATTCACCCCTCCACTTT CASGRLTDYNSPLHF
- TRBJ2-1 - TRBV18 TGTGCCAGCTCACGTATAACAGGGTCCGATGAGCAGTTCTTC CASSRITGSDEQFF
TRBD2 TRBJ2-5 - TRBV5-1 TGCGCCAGCAGGAACCGACTAGCAGGCGTCATAGAGACCCAGTACTTC CASRNRLAGVIETQYF
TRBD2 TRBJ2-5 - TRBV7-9 TGTGCCAGCACCCCCTGGGCCGGGGGGTCCCAAGAGACCCAGTACTTC CASTPWAGGSQETQYF
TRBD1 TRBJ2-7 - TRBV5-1 TGCGCCAGCAGCTTAGACAGGGGCAGCCCCTACGAGCAGTACTTC CASSLDRGSPYEQYF
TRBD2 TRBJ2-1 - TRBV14 TGTGCCAGCAGCCAAGACGCTAGCGGGGCTAGATATAAGGGAGTTGAGCAGTTCTTC CASSQDASGARYKGVEQFF
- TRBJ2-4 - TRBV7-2 TGTGCCAGCAGCCACCTGGGCAGGGCAGCCAAAAACATTCAGTACTTC CASSHLGRAAKNIQYF
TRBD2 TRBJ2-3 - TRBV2 TGTGCCAGCATCTCCCTAGCGGGAATGGGGCAGTATTTT CASISLAGMGQYF
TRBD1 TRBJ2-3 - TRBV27 TGTGCCAGCAGCCCGGGACAGGGTTTTCCAGATACGCAGTATTTT CASSPGQGFPDTQYF
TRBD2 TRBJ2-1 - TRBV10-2 TGCGCCAGTGGACTAGTAGGCAATGAGCAGTTCTTC CASGLVGNEQFF
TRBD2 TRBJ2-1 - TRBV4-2 TGTGCCAGCAGCCAAAGGCGACTAGCGGGAGGCAACAATGAGCAGTTCTTC CASSQRRLAGGNNEQFF
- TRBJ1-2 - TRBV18 TGTGCCAGCTCACCAAACTCGGGGGATGGCTACACCTTC CASSPNSGDGYTF
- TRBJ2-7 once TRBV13 TGTGCCAGCAGCTTAGAGGGGGACTCCTACGAGCAGTACTTC CASSLEGDSYEQYF
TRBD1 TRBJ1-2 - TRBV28 TGTGCCAGCAGTTTTGAAGTACAGGGGGTGAATGGCTACACCTTC CASSFEVQGVNGYTF
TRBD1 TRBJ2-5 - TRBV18 TGTGCCAGCTCACCCCTAGCAGGGGGAATGGAGACCCAGTACTTC CASSPLAGGMETQYF
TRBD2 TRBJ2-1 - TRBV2 TGTGCCAGCAGTGAGTTGACTAGCGGGACTTACAATGAGCAGTTCTTC CASSELTSGTYNEQFF
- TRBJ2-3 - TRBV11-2 TGTGCCAGCAGCTTATACTCTAGCACAGATACGCAGTATTTT CASSLYSSTDTQYF
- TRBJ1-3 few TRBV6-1 TGTGCCAGCAGTGACGAGGTCTCCTCTGGAAACACCATATATTTT CASSDEVSSGNTIYF
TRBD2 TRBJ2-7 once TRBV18 TGTGCCAGCTCACTCGGGACTAGCGGGATCTACGAGCAGTACTTC CASSLGTSGIYEQYF
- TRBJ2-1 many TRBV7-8 TGTGCCAGCAGCTTATCCGGGAGAGGGTCCTACAATGAGCAGTTCTTC CASSLSGRGSYNEQFF
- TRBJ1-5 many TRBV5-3 TGTGCCAGAAGCTTGTACATCAGCAATCAGCCCCAGCATTTT CARSLYISNQPQHF
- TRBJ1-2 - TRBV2 TGTGCCAGCAGTGAGAGGGTCGGGACCGAAGCCCCAGGGGACTATGGCTACACCTTC CASSERVGTEAPGDYGYTF
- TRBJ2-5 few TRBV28 TGTGCCAGCAGCCGAGGGCAAGAGACCCAGTACTTC CASSRGQETQYF
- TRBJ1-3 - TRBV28 TGTGCCAGCAGCTTACGACATTCAGGAAACACCATATATTTT CASSLRHSGNTIYF
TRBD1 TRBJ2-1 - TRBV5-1 TGCGCCAGCAGCCTTCCGGGGACAGGGGCGGGGGAGCAGTTCTTC CASSLPGTGAGEQFF
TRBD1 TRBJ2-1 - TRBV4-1 TGCGCCAGCAGCCATCCGACAGGGGATAACAATGAGCAGTTCTTC CASSHPTGDNNEQFF